This section outlines one TCR beta chain sequence together with its context. Using immunoSEQ multiplex PCR, the repertoire was profiled, and TCRdb retains in-frame clones only, with some absent. The sample contains 270,000 or so clones, roughly 89% of which appear only once. The entry originates in a study of blood T cell repertoires in COVID-19. Study as a whole: Researchers got acute and convalescent COVID-19 samples from the United States, Italy and Spain. Sample material is recorded as cDNA or gDNA derived from T cells, B-cell-depleted T cells, or PBMCs.

Trimming shortened V by 2 bases and J by 3 bases, and 20 bases separated the two germline ends. The CDR3 runs 17 residues. The germline V gene has CDR1 LGHDT and CDR2 YNNKEL (reference sequence). The source is a middle-aged man with acute or convalescent COVID-19. Material: peripheral blood. The rearrangement joins TRBV3-1 (or the pseudogene TRBV3-2) to TRBJ2-7; a possible D gene is TRBD1 (6 bases). This chain's CDR3 is CASSQHIQGLGDYEQYF. The CDR3, as DNA: TGTGCCAGCAGCCAACATATACAGGGATTGGGGGACTACGAGCAGTACTTC.